Below, one T cell receptor beta chain is given with its context. In the authors' methods: Amplified reference gene primers provided the basis for estimating nucleated cell counts. Data came from immunoSEQ multiplex PCR; TCRdb stores just in-frame clones and leaves some out. That table is the source of V, J and clone size, and D and trimming were worked out from the DNA. The table has 100,000 to 110,000 clones, over 65% seen once. This specimen comes from a study of blood T cell repertoires in COVID-19. Study-level information: From the United States, Italy and Spain came samples of acute and convalescent COVID-19. In each case, the material was cDNA or gDNA derived from T cells, B-cell-depleted T cells, or PBMCs.

CDR1 is MNHEY and CDR2 is SVGEGT in the germline V gene. The CDR3 sequence is 15 residues long. J gave up 6 bases and V 2 bases, and 7 bases lay outside the gene matches. The chain couples TRBV6-2 or TRBV6-3 to TRBJ1-5, with 7 bases that match TRBD1. The receptor was derived from a human donor in a cohort sampled during active COVID-19. The sample taken for sequencing was peripheral blood. CDR3 DNA: TGTGCCAGCAGTTACGTGGCAGGGGGAAGTCAGCCCCAGCATTTT. It yields the protein CASSYVAGGSQPQHF.